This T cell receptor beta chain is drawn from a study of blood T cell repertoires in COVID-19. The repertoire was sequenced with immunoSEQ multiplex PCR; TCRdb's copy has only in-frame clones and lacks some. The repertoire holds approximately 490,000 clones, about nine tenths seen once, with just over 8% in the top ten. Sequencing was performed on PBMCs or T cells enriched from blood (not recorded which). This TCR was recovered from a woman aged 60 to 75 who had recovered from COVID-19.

The CDR3 is CASSQTKGTAAFNYGYTF. The DNA for the CDR3 is TGTGCCAGCAGCCAAACAAAGGGGACAGCGGCCTTTAACTATGGCTACACCTTC. V is TRBV13 and J is TRBJ1-2; 7 positions match TRBD1. The V and J ends lost 5 bases and 1 base, in that order; junction bases with no gene match: 16. In germline, CDR1 is PRHDT, CDR2 FYEKMQ (reference sequence). The CDR3 sequence is 18 residues long. Looking up the rest from reference TRBV13 and TRBJ1-2 gives the full variable domain: AAGVIQSPRHLIKEKRETATLKCYPIPRHDTVYWYQQGPGQDPQFLISFYEKMQSDKGSIPDRFSAQQFSDYHSELNMSSLELGDSALYFCASSQTKGTAAFNYGYTFGSGTRLTVV.